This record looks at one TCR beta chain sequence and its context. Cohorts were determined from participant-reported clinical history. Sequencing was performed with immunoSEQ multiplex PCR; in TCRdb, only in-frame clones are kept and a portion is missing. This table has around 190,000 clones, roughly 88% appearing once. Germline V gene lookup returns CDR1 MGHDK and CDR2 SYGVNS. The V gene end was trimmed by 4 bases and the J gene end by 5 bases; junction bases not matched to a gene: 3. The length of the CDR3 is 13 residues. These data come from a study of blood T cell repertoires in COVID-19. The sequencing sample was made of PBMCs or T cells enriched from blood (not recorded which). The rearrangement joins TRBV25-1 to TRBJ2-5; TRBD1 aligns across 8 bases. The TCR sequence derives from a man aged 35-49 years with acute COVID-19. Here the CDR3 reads CASSGRQGETQYF. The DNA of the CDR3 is TGTGCCAGCAGTGGTCGACAGGGGGAGACCCAGTACTTC. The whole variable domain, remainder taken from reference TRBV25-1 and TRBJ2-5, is EADIYQTPRYLVIGTGKKITLECSQTMGHDKMYWYQQDPGMELHLIHYSYGVNSTEKGDLSSESTVSRIRTEHFPLTLESARPSHTSQYLCASSGRQGETQYFGPGTRLLVL.